One and the same sample provided the 8 T cell receptor beta chains below, sequenced in a study of monozygotic twins with cystic fibrosis. Sequenced by immunoSEQ multiplex PCR; TCRdb stores in-frame clones only, minus some. The sample has roughly 23,000 clones, about 83% seen once. Input material: blood. These receptors were obtained from a woman under 40 with cystic fibrosis.

The J gene is TRBJ1-6, the V gene TRBV9, with D maybe TRBD1 (5 bases). Germline V gives CDR1 SGDLS, CDR2 YYNGEE. Trimming pared 0 bases from V and 9 bases from J, leaving 7 bases between. The CDR3 runs 13 residues. CDR3 residues: CASSVDRSSPLHF. For the CDR3, the DNA is TGTGCCAGCAGCGTAGACAGGTCTTCACCCCTCCACTTT.

The chain uses TRBV6-5 and TRBJ1-1; D is ambiguous. Per the germline V gene, CDR1 is MNHEY and CDR2 is SVGAGI. The V end was cut by 2 bases, the J end by 1 base, with 11 bases between. The CDR3 has 15 residues. The CDR3 region has the DNA TGTGCCAGCAGTTACAGTACAGTCGGGAACACTGAAGCTTTCTTT. Protein product: CASSYSTVGNTEAFF.

For the CDR3, the DNA is TGTGCCAGCAGTGAAGTGACAGCGGGGGGGGCAGATACGCAGTATTTT. Amino acids: CASSEVTAGGADTQYF. V and J are TRBV6-1 and TRBJ2-3; 10 positions match TRBD2. CDR1 and CDR2 from the germline V gene are MNHNS and SASEGT. The CDR3 covers 16 residues. V lost 1 base and J lost 4; bases outside the gene matches: 5.

This chain joins TRBV7-2 and TRBJ2-3, with TRBD2 matching 8 bases. V dropped 5 bases and J dropped 5; count of bases not matched to a gene: 12. The CDR3 runs 16 residues. Per germline, CDR1 SGHTA and CDR2 FQGNSA. The CDR3 reads CASSPEGLELGDTQYF. The CDR3 nucleotides read TGTGCCAGCAGCCCTGAGGGACTAGAGTTGGGAGATACGCAGTATTTT.

This clone was picked up a small number of times. The chain couples TRBV5-4 to TRBJ1-2; weak D call: TRBD1 (6 bases). The germline CDR1 and CDR2 sequences are SGHNT and YYREEE (reference sequence). The V and J ends lost 4 bases and 7 bases respectively, with 20 bases between them. CDR3 length: 15 amino acids. The CDR3 spells CASSIQGIGTAGYTF. The DNA of the CDR3 is TGTGCCAGCAGCATCCAGGGGATTGGGACGGCTGGCTACACCTTC.

The gene calls are TRBV6-1 and TRBJ1-4; 7 bases map to TRBD1. This CDR3 has 13 residues. Per germline, CDR1 MNHNS and CDR2 SASEGT. J lost 10 bases, V lost 10 bases, and 12 bases had no gene match. Here the CDR3 reads CATRQGHFGKLFF. The CDR3 DNA follows: TGTGCCACTAGACAGGGACACTTTGGAAAACTGTTTTTT.

CDR3 sequence reads: CASSLAGRWGETQYF. For the CDR3, the DNA is TGTGCCAGCAGCTTAGCGGGACGTTGGGGGGAGACCCAGTACTTC. The rearrangement links TRBV11-1 to TRBJ2-5, with D perhaps matching TRBD1 or TRBD2 (5 bases each). Germline CDR1 and CDR2: SGHAT and FQDESV (reference sequence). This CDR3 spans 15 amino acids. Deletions cut 0 bases from V and 5 bases from J, with 13 bases between.

This chain links TRBV10-2 with TRBJ2-4; 10 positions agree with TRBD2. The CDR3 has 20 amino acids. V gave up 2 bases and J gave up 3 bases; unmatched junction bases: 16. Looked up from germline, CDR1 is WSHSY and CDR2 is SAAADI. The CDR3 loop is CASSELLGAGGPGVKNIQYF. In DNA form, the CDR3 reads TGCGCCAGCAGTGAGCTTCTAGGAGCGGGGGGGCCTGGGGTCAAAAACATTCAGTACTTC.